Following are 11 T cell receptor beta chains from one sample sequenced in a study of T-cell memory formation after mild COVID-19. Via MiXCR, TCRdb re-called the 5' RACE reads, giving one row per CDR3 protein. There are a few hundred thousand distinct CDR3 sequences in the sample; about 15% occur only once, and about 22% lies in the top ten. The sequenced sample consisted of PBMCs or a T cell subset sorted from them (not recorded which). Receptors originate from a young man who had mild COVID-19 (a few samples of this study predate the infection). Cell type and time point are not known.

The chain recombines TRBV7-3 with TRBJ2-3; TRBD2 matches 11 bases. Unmatched junction bases numbered 12, after V lost 4 bases and J lost 6 bases. The germline V gene encodes CDR1 SGHTA and CDR2 FQGTGA. The CDR3 extends over 17 amino acids. CDR3 sequence (DNA): TGTGCCAGCAGCTCCGGGACTAGCGGCCCCGGATGGGATACGCAGTATTTT. Amino acid sequence: CASSSGTSGPGWDTQYF.

V and J are TRBV6-2 or TRBV6-3 and TRBJ1-5, with 9 positions matching TRBD1. V lost 6 bases to trimming and J lost 4 bases; unmatched junction nucleotides: 7. CDR3 length: 15 residues. Germline-derived CDR1 and CDR2 are MNHEY and SVGEGT. The CDR3 is CASRFTGGWNQPQHF. The CDR3 coding sequence is TGTGCCAGCAGATTTACAGGGGGCTGGAATCAGCCCCAGCATTTT.

The genes are TRBV7-2 and TRBJ2-3; D may be TRBD2 (7 bases). V lost 5 bases and J 2 bases, leaving 20 bases between the germline ends. CDR1 is SGHTA and CDR2 is FQGNSA in the germline V gene. The CDR3 spans 17 residues. The CDR3 coding sequence is TGTGCCAGCAGCCAGGGGACCCCGGGGGGTTCCACAGATACGCAGTATTTT. Encoded protein: CASSQGTPGGSTDTQYF.

This clonotype showed up just once. The V gene is TRBV6-2 or TRBV6-3, the J gene TRBJ1-1, with no clear D. V was shortened by 3 bases and J by 4 bases, with 12 bases between the two germline ends. Germline CDR1 and CDR2: MNHEY and SVGEGT. The length of the CDR3 is 14 residues. The CDR3 region is CASSYGGRGTEAFF. The CDR3 DNA sequence: TGTGCCAGCAGTTATGGAGGGCGAGGCACTGAAGCTTTCTTT.

This clonotype was seen a handful of times. The V and J genes are TRBV20-1 and TRBJ2-5; 8 bases line up with TRBD2. Losses at the gene ends were 0 bases for V and 5 bases for J; bases not matched to a gene: 5. The germline gives CDR1 DFQATT, CDR2 SNEGSKA (reference sequence). This CDR3 has 14 amino acids. The CDR3 loop is CSARDPGLGETQYF. The CDR3 DNA is TGCAGTGCTAGAGATCCGGGACTAGGGGAGACCCAGTACTTC.

This clonotype has just a few counts. J is TRBJ2-1 and V is TRBV27, with 9 bases identical to TRBD1. The V segment lost 7 bases and the J segment 9 bases; nucleotides outside the gene matches: 7. CDR3 length: 13 residues. CDR1 and CDR2 from the germline V gene are MNHEY and SMNVEV (reference sequence). The CDR3 sequence: CASIGTGHSEQFF. The CDR3 DNA reads TGTGCCAGCATAGGGACAGGGCATAGTGAGCAGTTCTTC.

For the CDR3, the DNA is TGTGCCACCAGTGCTCAGGGACGCTACAATGAGCAGTTCTTC. As protein: CATSAQGRYNEQFF. This chain links TRBV24-1 with TRBJ2-1; either TRBD1 or TRBD2 may fit D (5 bases each). Germline V gene sequence: CDR1 KGHDR, CDR2 SFDVKD. The length of the CDR3 is 14 residues. Trimming removed 5 bases at V and 3 bases at J, with 10 bases between.

The rearrangement links TRBV18 to TRBJ1-2, with D unclear. The CDR3 length is 13 residues. The germline V gene has CDR1 KGHSH and CDR2 LQKENI. Deletions cut 3 bases from V and 4 bases from J, with 9 bases between. The CDR3 loop is CASSPEVSYGYTF. CDR3 nucleotides: TGTGCCAGCTCACCGGAGGTTTCCTATGGCTACACCTTC.

The gene calls are TRBV2 and TRBJ2-2; 9 bases are shared with TRBD1. V gave up 4 bases and J gave up 8 bases; unmatched junction bases: 5. CDR3 length equals 14 residues. Germline V CDR1 and CDR2: SNHLY, FYNNEI. CDR3 residues: CASSADRGSGELFF. CDR3 bases: TGTGCCAGCAGTGCGGACAGGGGAAGTGGGGAGCTGTTTTTT.

The chain combines TRBV28 with TRBJ2-4; 8 bases are a match to TRBD1. CDR3 length: 13 residues. The ends lost 2 bases at V and 7 bases at J; junction bases unmatched: 1. Germline CDR1 is MDHEN and CDR2 is SYDVKM. CDR3 protein: CASSLAGGNIQYF. The CDR3 region has the DNA TGTGCCAGCAGTTTAGCAGGGGGCAACATTCAGTACTTC.

This rearrangement joins TRBV20-1 to TRBJ2-3; 9 nucleotides agree with TRBD1. CDR1 DFQATT and CDR2 SNEGSKA come from the germline V gene (reference sequence). V was pared by 5 bases and J by 9 bases, with 12 bases of the junction left unmatched. The CDR3 spans 14 residues. Written as DNA, the CDR3 is TGCAGTGCTCCCCCGGGACAGGGAGGGGGGACGCAGTATTTT. As protein: CSAPPGQGGGTQYF.